This passage covers 16 T cell receptor beta chains from one sample sequenced in a study of cytomegalovirus exposure and HLA in healthy donors. Use of 60 Vbeta and 13 Jbeta primers characterized the PCR. The table came from immunoSEQ multiplex PCR; TCRdb's copy has only in-frame clones and leaves some out. In the table there are 150,000 to 200,000 clones, 55% to 65% of which are singletons. Sequenced material: PBMCs. These receptors all come from a man in his forties in good health and CMV-seronegative.

The rearrangement joins TRBV7-2 to TRBJ2-7, with 11 bases fitting TRBD2. The CDR3 is made up of 15 amino acids. Trimming cost V 1 base and J 4 bases; bases outside gene matches: 3. Germline CDR1 reads SGHTA; CDR2 reads FQGNSA. The DNA of the CDR3 is TGTGCCAGCAGCTTAGATGCTAGCGGGAGGTACGAGCAGTACTTC. Amino acids: CASSLDASGRYEQYF.

The rearrangement joins TRBV28 to TRBJ1-6; the D is unclear. Trimming removed 6 bases from V and 3 bases from J, with 12 bases in between. The CDR3 has 15 residues. From germline, CDR1 is MDHEN and CDR2 SYDVKM. CDR3 in amino acids: CASRHRENYNSPLHF. The CDR3 DNA reads TGTGCCAGCAGGCACCGGGAGAACTATAATTCACCCCTCCACTTT. The whole variable domain, filled in from reference TRBV28 and TRBJ1-6, reads DVKVTQSSRYLVKRTGEKVFLECVQDMDHENMFWYRQDPGLGLRLIYFSYDVKMKEKGDIPEGYSVSREKKERFSLILESASTNQTSMYLCASRHRENYNSPLHFGNGTRLTVT.

The chain recombines TRBV5-1 with TRBJ1-2, with 7 bases identical to TRBD1. V lost 3 bases to trimming and J lost 4 bases; unmatched junction nucleotides: 3. From germline, CDR1 is SGHRS and CDR2 YFSETQ. The CDR3 length is 13 residues. The DNA of the CDR3 is TGCGCCAGCAGCTGGGGGACAGCCTATGGCTACACCTTC. Translation gives CASSWGTAYGYTF.

The V gene is TRBV19, the J gene TRBJ1-4, with 8 nucleotides matching TRBD1. V dropped 4 bases and J dropped 5; count of bases not matched to a gene: 0. There are 13 residues in the CDR3. The germline CDR1 and CDR2 sequences are LNHDA and SQIVND (reference sequence). CDR3 nucleotides: TGTGCCAGTAGTAGACAGGGGAATGAAAAACTGTTTTTT. Translating gives CASSRQGNEKLFF. The whole variable domain, filled in from reference TRBV19 and TRBJ1-4, reads DGGITQSPKYLFRKEGQNVTLSCEQNLNHDAMYWYRQDPGQGLRLIYYSQIVNDFQKGDIAEGYSVSREKKESFPLTVTSAQKNPTAFYLCASSRQGNEKLFFGSGTQLSVL.

This chain connects TRBV5-8 to TRBJ1-3, with D unclear. Germline CDR1 reads SGHTS; CDR2 reads YDEGEE. V shed 6 bases and J shed 2 bases, with 9 bases lying between them. CDR3 length: 13 residues. The CDR3 spells CASTALAGNTIYF. CDR3 coding DNA: TGTGCCAGCACCGCGCTGGCTGGAAACACCATATATTTT.

The rearrangement links TRBV9 to TRBJ2-1; 7 bases fit TRBD2. The CDR3 covers 15 residues. V trimming: 2 bases; J trimming: 7 bases; junction bases outside the gene matches: 9. The germline V gene has CDR1 SGDLS and CDR2 YYNGEE. CDR3 region: CASSVDGLVGNEQFF. DNA of the CDR3: TGTGCCAGCAGCGTCGATGGACTAGTGGGGAATGAGCAGTTCTTC.

This clone was recorded a few times. The CDR3 nucleotides read TGTGCCAGCAGTTCCTTGACAGACTCTGGGGACTCAATAAAAAACATTCAGTACTTC. As protein: CASSSLTDSGDSIKNIQYF. The chain uses TRBV28 and TRBJ2-4; D is possibly TRBD2 (6 bases). This CDR3 has 19 amino acids. The ends were cut back, 4 bases at V and 4 bases at J, with 26 bases in the middle. CDR1 and CDR2 from the germline V gene are MDHEN and SYDVKM. Full variable domain (missing parts from reference TRBV28 and TRBJ2-4): DVKVTQSSRYLVKRTGEKVFLECVQDMDHENMFWYRQDPGLGLRLIYFSYDVKMKEKGDIPEGYSVSREKKERFSLILESASTNQTSMYLCASSSLTDSGDSIKNIQYFGAGTRLSVL.

V gene TRBV5-1 combines with J gene TRBJ2-5, with 7 bases lining up with TRBD2. The J segment lost 2 bases and the V segment lost 1 base, leaving 11 bases of the junction unmatched. CDR1 is SGHRS and CDR2 is YFSETQ in the germline V gene. The CDR3 is made up of 17 amino acids. Written as DNA, the CDR3 is TGCGCCAGCAGCTTGATTGGGATCTGGGGGGGTCAAGAGACCCAGTACTTC. Protein product: CASSLIGIWGGQETQYF.

With respect to this clone: The junction and the germline gene differ at one end; a read error may be behind it. The chain links TRBV7-9 to TRBJ2-6; 12 bases align to TRBD1. This CDR3 has 18 amino acids. CDR1 is SEHNR, CDR2 FQNEAQ, per germline (reference sequence). CDR3 DNA: TGTTCCAGCAGCCCGAGGGACAGGGGGCTCACTGGGGCCAACGTCCTGACTTTC. It yields the protein CSSSPRDRGLTGANVLTF.

A few counts support this clone. The genes are TRBV2 and TRBJ2-5; 7 positions agree with TRBD2. This CDR3 spans 15 amino acids. Per germline, CDR1 SNHLY and CDR2 FYNNEI. J lost 1 base, V lost 3 bases, and 5 bases had no gene match. The CDR3 reads CASSDLRGSQETQYF. CDR3 in DNA: TGTGCCAGCAGTGACTTGCGGGGGAGCCAAGAGACCCAGTACTTC.

The chain has TRBV18 and TRBJ2-7; 7 positions agree with TRBD2. Germline-derived CDR1 and CDR2 are KGHSH and LQKENI. V lost 1 base, J lost 3 bases, and 12 bases stayed unmatched. The CDR3 extends over 17 amino acids. Written as DNA, the CDR3 is TGTGCCAGCTCACCACGTACTGACCCCAGCGGGGACTACGAGCAGTACTTC. Translation gives CASSPRTDPSGDYEQYF.

This clone was counted a few times. The CDR3 DNA reads TGTGCCAGCACTCCTCGGGGTTCGTTGAACACTGAAGCTTTCTTT. Its protein is CASTPRGSLNTEAFF. V usage is TRBV7-9 and J usage is TRBJ1-1; unclear D gene. CDR1 is SEHNR, CDR2 FQNEAQ, per germline (reference sequence). The CDR3 runs to 15 residues. Trimming cost V 7 bases and J 0 bases, with 15 bases left between them. The full variable domain, with the rest looked up from reference TRBV7-9 and TRBJ1-1, is DTGVSQNPRHKITKRGQNVTFRCDPISEHNRLYWYRQTLGQGPEFLTYFQNEAQLEKSRLLSDRFSAERPKGSFSTLEIQRTEQGDSAMYLCASTPRGSLNTEAFFGQGTRLTVV.

The rearrangement uses TRBV15 and TRBJ2-7; 8 bases fit TRBD1. The V gene end was trimmed by 0 bases and the J gene end by 6 bases; junction bases not matched to a gene: 4. Germline V CDR1 and CDR2: LNHNV, YYDKDF (reference sequence). The CDR3 spans 14 residues. CDR3 in DNA: TGTGCCACCAGCAGAGACAGGGGGCTACCCGAGCAGTACTTC. This translates into CATSRDRGLPEQYF.

The chain is built from TRBV19 and TRBJ1-3, with 9 nucleotides matching TRBD1. The CDR3 length is 13 residues. Germline V gives CDR1 LNHDA, CDR2 SQIVND (reference sequence). The V gene end was trimmed by 8 bases and the J gene end by 4 bases; junction bases not matched to a gene: 3. The CDR3 sequence is CASAGTGGNTIYF. The CDR3 DNA reads as TGTGCCAGTGCCGGGACAGGGGGAAACACCATATATTTT.

The chain carries TRBV7-2 and TRBJ1-6; D is ambiguous. V was shortened by 4 bases and J by 6 bases, with 13 bases between the two germline ends. Looked up from germline, CDR1 is SGHTA and CDR2 is FQGNSA. The CDR3 loop spans 15 amino acids. CDR3 protein: CASSYLAATNSPLHF. CDR3 coding DNA: TGTGCCAGCAGCTATCTAGCAGCTACTAATTCACCCCTCCACTTT.

The gene calls are TRBV6-1 and TRBJ2-7, with TRBD1 as a possible D gene (6 bases). This CDR3 is 14 amino acids long. V gave up 6 bases and J gave up 2 bases, with 14 bases separating them. In germline, CDR1 is MNHNS, CDR2 SASEGT. The CDR3 DNA is TGTGCCAGCAGCGATGACCGGGACACCTACGAGCAGTACTTC. Its translation is CASSDDRDTYEQYF.